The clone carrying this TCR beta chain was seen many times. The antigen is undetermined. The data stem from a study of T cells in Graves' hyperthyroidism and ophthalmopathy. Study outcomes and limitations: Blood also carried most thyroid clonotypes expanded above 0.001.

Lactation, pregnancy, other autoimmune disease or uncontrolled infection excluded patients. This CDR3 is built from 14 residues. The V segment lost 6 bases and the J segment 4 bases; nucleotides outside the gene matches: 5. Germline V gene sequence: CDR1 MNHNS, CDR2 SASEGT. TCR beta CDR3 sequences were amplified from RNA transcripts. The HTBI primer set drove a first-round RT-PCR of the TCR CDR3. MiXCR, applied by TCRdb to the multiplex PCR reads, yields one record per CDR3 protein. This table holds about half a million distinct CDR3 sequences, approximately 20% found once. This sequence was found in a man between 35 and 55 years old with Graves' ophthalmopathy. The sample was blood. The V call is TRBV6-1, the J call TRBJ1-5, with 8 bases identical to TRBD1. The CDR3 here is CASRRTGRNQPQHF. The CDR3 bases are TGTGCCAGCAGAAGGACAGGGAGAAATCAGCCCCAGCATTTT.